This T cell receptor (beta chain) was captured in a study of spatial heterogeneity in lung cancer. Overall study context: Where available, sequencing covered follow-up PBMC samples, taken at a median of around two years after resection. General study results and limits: Blood showed ubiquitous tumor TCRs more often at resection than at routine follow-up.

This clonotype was seen repeatedly, ten times or more. The antigen is not known. One entry per CDR3 protein, called by TCRdb with MiXCR from the 5' RACE reads. The repertoire holds around 120,000 distinct CDR3 sequences, with 9% to 15% as singletons. This CDR3 has 16 amino acids. The J segment lost 9 bases and the V segment lost 4 bases, leaving 15 bases of the junction unmatched. Germline V lookup: CDR1 DFQATT, CDR2 SNEGSKA (reference sequence). Indicated time point: blood at routine non-recurrence follow-up after resection. Material for sequencing was whole RNA from tumor, nontumor lung or frozen PBMC, left unsorted.

This receptor was obtained from a male donor with early-stage non-small cell lung cancer. The chain employs TRBV20-1 and TRBJ1-2; 12 bases are a match to TRBD1. The starting material was PBMCs, obtained at follow-up. CDR3 loop: CSATEVPGTGGFRYTF. The CDR3 coding sequence is TGCAGTGCTACAGAAGTTCCCGGGACAGGGGGCTTCCGCTACACCTTC.